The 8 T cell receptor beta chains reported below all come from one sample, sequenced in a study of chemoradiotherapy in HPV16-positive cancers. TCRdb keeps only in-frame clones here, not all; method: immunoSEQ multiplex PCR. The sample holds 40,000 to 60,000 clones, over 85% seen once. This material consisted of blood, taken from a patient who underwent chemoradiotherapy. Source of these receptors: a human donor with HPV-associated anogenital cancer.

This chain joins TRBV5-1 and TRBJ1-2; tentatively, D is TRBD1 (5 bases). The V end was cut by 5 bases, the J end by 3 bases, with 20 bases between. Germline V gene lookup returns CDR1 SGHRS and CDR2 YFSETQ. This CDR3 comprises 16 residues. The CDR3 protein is CASRLGAGQGDYGYTF. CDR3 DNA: TGCGCCAGCAGATTAGGCGCCGGTCAGGGTGACTATGGCTACACCTTC.

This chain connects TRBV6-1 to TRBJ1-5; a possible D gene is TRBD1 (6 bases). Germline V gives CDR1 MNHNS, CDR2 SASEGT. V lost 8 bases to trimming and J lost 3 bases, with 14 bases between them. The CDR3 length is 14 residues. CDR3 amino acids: CASVTQGNNQPQHF. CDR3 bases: TGTGCCAGCGTGACACAGGGAAACAATCAGCCCCAGCATTTT.

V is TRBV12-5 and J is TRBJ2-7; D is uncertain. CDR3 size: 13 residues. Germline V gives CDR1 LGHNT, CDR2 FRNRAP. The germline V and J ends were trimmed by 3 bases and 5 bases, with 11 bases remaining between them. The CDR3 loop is CASGFNSANEQYF. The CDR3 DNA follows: TGTGCTAGTGGTTTCAACTCAGCAAACGAGCAGTACTTC. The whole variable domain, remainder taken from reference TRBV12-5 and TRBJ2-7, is DARVTQTPRHKVTEMGQEVTMRCQPILGHNTVFWYRQTMMQGLELLAYFRNRAPLDDSGMPKDRFSAEMPDATLATLKIQPSEPRDSAVYFCASGFNSANEQYFGPGTRLTVT.

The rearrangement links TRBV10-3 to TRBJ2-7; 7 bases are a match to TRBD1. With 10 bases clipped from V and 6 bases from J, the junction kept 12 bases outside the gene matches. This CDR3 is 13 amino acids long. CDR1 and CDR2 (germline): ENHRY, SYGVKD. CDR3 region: CATQPDRPSEQYF. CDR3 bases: TGTGCCACACAACCGGACAGGCCCTCCGAGCAGTACTTC.

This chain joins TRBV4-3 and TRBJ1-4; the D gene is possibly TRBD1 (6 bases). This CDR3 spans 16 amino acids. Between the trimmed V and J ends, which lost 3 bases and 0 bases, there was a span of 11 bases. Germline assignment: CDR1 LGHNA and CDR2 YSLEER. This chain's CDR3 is CASSQAGVATNEKLFF. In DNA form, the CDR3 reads TGCGCCAGCAGCCAGGCAGGGGTAGCAACTAATGAAAAACTGTTTTTT.

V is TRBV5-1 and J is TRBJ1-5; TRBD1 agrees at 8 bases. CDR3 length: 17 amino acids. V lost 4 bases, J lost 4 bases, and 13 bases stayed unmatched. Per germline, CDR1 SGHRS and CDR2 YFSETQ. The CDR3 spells CASSPFAGTGLNQPQHF. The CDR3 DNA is TGCGCCAGCAGCCCCTTCGCCGGGACAGGTCTAAATCAGCCCCAGCATTTT.

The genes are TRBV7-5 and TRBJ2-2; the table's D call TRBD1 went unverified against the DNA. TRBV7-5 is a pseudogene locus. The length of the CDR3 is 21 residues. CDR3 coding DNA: TGTGTCAGAAGCCCGGACAGGGGGCTGAACCTTAGCCTAGATAACACCGGGGAGCTGTTTTTT. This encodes CVRSPDRGLNLSLDNTGELFF.

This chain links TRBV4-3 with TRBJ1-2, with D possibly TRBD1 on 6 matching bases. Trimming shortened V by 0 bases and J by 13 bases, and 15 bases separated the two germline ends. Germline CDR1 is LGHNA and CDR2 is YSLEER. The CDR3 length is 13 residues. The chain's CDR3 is CASSQEVAGTSTF. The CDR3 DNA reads TGCGCCAGCAGCCAAGAAGTAGCTGGGACAAGCACCTTC.